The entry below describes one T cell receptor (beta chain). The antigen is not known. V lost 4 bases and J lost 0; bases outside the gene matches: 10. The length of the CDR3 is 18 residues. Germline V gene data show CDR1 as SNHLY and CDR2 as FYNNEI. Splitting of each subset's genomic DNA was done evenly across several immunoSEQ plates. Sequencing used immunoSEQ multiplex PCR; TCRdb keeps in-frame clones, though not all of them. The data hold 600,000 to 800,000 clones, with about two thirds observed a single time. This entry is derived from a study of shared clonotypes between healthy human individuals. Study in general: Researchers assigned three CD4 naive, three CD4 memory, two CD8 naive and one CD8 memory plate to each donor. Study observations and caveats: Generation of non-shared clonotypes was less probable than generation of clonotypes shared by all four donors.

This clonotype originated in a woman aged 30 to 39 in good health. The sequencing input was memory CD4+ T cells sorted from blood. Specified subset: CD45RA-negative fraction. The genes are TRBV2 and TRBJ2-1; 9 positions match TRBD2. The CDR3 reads CASSVVGAGGSSYNEQFF. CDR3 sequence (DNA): TGTGCCAGCAGTGTAGTGGGAGCGGGAGGCAGCTCCTACAATGAGCAGTTCTTC.